The source of this T cell receptor (beta chain) is a study of siplizumab effects on memory and regulatory T cells. TCRdb's copy holds only in-frame clones and misses some; the assay was immunoSEQ multiplex PCR. This repertoire shows roughly 56,000 clones, 80% to 95% found once; its top ten account for about two fifths. In regard to this clone: Its specificity is not known.

Germline loops: CDR1 SNHLY, CDR2 FYNNEI. The trim removed 3 bases at V and 2 bases at J, leaving 10 bases unmatched. This CDR3 region has 16 residues. Findings and limits, study-wide: Assignment to unstimulated subsets succeeded for only a minor fraction of the alloreactive clones. Naive T cells were seemingly more diverse than memory cells, and major contributions to the alloresponse seemed to be made by them.

The chain has TRBV2 and TRBJ2-7; 7 positions agree with TRBD1. Sequencing input: CD8+ T cells sorted from blood. This TCR derives from a human donor in good health. In DNA form, the CDR3 reads TGTGCCAGCAGTGACACCTCACGACAGGGACCCTACGAGCAGTACTTC. Its protein product is CASSDTSRQGPYEQYF.